This entry is about one T cell receptor (beta chain). The data stem from a study of T-cell memory formation after mild COVID-19. TCRdb fed the 5' RACE reads into MiXCR, producing one record per CDR3 protein. Of 250,000 to 400,000 distinct CDR3 sequences detected, about 13% appear once; the ten largest clones hold roughly a fifth. The TCR was taken from a man in his late teens or twenties who had mild COVID-19 (a few samples of this study predate the infection). Cell type and time point are not known. The sequenced sample was PBMCs or a T cell subset sorted from them (not recorded which).

In DNA, the CDR3 is TGTGCCAGCAGTTACACGAACCTCCACTTT. This translates into CASSYTNLHF. V gene TRBV2 combines with J gene TRBJ1-6; no clear D. The germline V and J ends were trimmed by 5 bases and 15 bases, with 8 bases remaining between them. Germline-derived CDR1 and CDR2 are SNHLY and FYNNEI. The CDR3 has 10 residues.